The source of this T cell receptor (beta chain) is a study of blood T cell repertoires in COVID-19. Study summary: Acute and convalescent COVID-19 specimens originated in the United States, Italy and Spain. From T cells, B-cell-depleted T cells, or PBMCs came the material, which was cDNA or gDNA.

As processed by the authors: Amplified reference gene primers provided the basis for estimating nucleated cell counts. Profiling relied on immunoSEQ multiplex PCR, and the TCRdb table lists in-frame clones only, not all of them. The V and J calls and clone size were taken over from that table, and D and trimming were inferred from the DNA. The profile shows about 66,000 clones, roughly 78% of them singletons. V was trimmed by 4 bases and J by 3 bases, leaving 19 bases between them. The CDR3 runs 16 residues. The germline V gene encodes CDR1 MNHNY and CDR2 SVGAGI (reference sequence). Sequencing was carried out using peripheral blood. This sequence was found in a human donor in a cohort sampled during active COVID-19. The gene calls are TRBV6-6 and TRBJ2-7; D unresolved. The chain's CDR3 is CASSSPKQTGYYEQYF. The CDR3 nucleotides read TGTGCCAGCAGTTCACCGAAACAAACCGGGTACTACGAGCAGTACTTC.